Listed below are T cell receptor beta chains from one sample, sequenced in a study of regulatory T cells in long-lasting Graves disease. TCRdb passed the multiplex PCR reads through MiXCR, listing each CDR3 protein once. This repertoire shows fewer than 350,000 distinct CDR3 sequences, more than 15% found once; its top ten account for about 40%. This sample comprised peripheral blood mononuclear cells (PBMCs), obtained at new diagnosis, from a patient treated with antithyroid drugs. These receptors originate from a female donor with Graves disease. Each CDR3 is given with its conserved first and last residue. Each record gives: V gene, D gene, J gene, clone size, CDR3 DNA, CDR3 protein. A D gene is named only where the DNA matches it firmly. A row's size may be missing; if present it is once, few, many or a size class.

TRBV7-9	.	TRBJ2-7	many	TGTGCCAGCACCTTCCCCCAGAGGGACACCTCCTACGAGCAGTACTTC	CASTFPQRDTSYEQYF
TRBV7-2	.	TRBJ2-1	.	TGTGCCAGCAGCAAGATCACCGGGACTTATAACAATGAGCAGTTCTTC	CASSKITGTYNNEQFF
TRBV20-1	.	TRBJ1-1	many	TGCAGTGCTAGAGGCAACATTGGACGGAACACTGAAGCTTTCTTT	CSARGNIGRNTEAFF
TRBV7-6	TRBD2	TRBJ2-2	few	TGTGCCAGCAGCTTAGAAGGACTAGCGGGACGACCCCGCGGCGGGGAGCTGTTTTTT	CASSLEGLAGRPRGGELFF
TRBV5-1	TRBD2	TRBJ2-2	.	TGCGCCAGCAGCTTAACAGCCGGGACTAGCGCCGGCACCGGGGAGCTGTTTTTT	CASSLTAGTSAGTGELFF
TRBV20-1	.	TRBJ2-1	few	TGCAGTGCGGAAGAGCCCGGGCGGGAACCACATCTAAACAATGAGCAGTTCTTC	CSAEEPGREPHLNNEQFF
TRBV11-2	.	TRBJ1-1	many	TGTGCCAGCAGCTTGAGGTTACTTTCTGAAGCTTTCTTT	CASSLRLLSEAFF
TRBV10-3	.	TRBJ2-5	few	TGTGCCATCAGTGAGTCGACAGACACAGAGACCCAGTACTTC	CAISESTDTETQYF
TRBV5-6	.	TRBJ2-5	.	TGTGCCAGGAGGTGGGGGGGCTGGGAGACCCAGTACTTC	CARRWGGWETQYF
TRBV24-1	.	TRBJ2-1	many	TGTGCCACCAGTGATGTCTATAAGAGTGAGCAGTTCTTC	CATSDVYKSEQFF
TRBV3-1	.	TRBJ2-7	many	TGTGCCAGCAGCCAGCGGGAGTGGGGGCGATACGAGCAGTACTTC	CASSQREWGRYEQYF
TRBV7-9	.	TRBJ2-4	many	TGTGCCAGCAGCCACTTAATGGGTCTCGGGGGCAACATTCAGTACTTC	CASSHLMGLGGNIQYF
TRBV28	.	TRBJ1-4	.	TGTGCCAGCAGAACCCCTAATGAAAAACTGTTTTTT	CASRTPNEKLFF
TRBV12-3/TRBV12-4	.	TRBJ1-1	.	TGTGCCAGCAGGCCACAGGGATCGAGGGCTTTCTTT	CASRPQGSRAFF
TRBV12-3/TRBV12-4	TRBD2	TRBJ2-3	many	TGTGCCAGCAGTCCGATAGCGGGAGTCGGCCCAGATACGCAGTATTTT	CASSPIAGVGPDTQYF
TRBV20-1	.	TRBJ2-1	many	TGCAGTGCTAGAGATGAGGAGGGCTCTTACAATGAGCAGTTCTTC	CSARDEEGSYNEQFF
TRBV12-3/TRBV12-4	.	TRBJ2-5	many	TGTGCCAGCACGGGTAGGATGAGAGCGGAAGAGACCCAGTACTTC	CASTGRMRAEETQYF
TRBV11-2	.	TRBJ2-7	many	TGTGCCAGCACCGTTGGTGGGGCCAGCTCCTACGAGCAGTACTTC	CASTVGGASSYEQYF
TRBV6-1	TRBD2	TRBJ2-7	many	TGTGCCAGCAACCCCGGACTAGCGGGCCCCTACGAGCAGTACTTC	CASNPGLAGPYEQYF
TRBV10-3	TRBD2	TRBJ2-1	many	TGTGCCACCACCCCAGCGGGAGCACAAAATGAGCAGTTCTTC	CATTPAGAQNEQFF
TRBV19	.	TRBJ1-1	many	TGTGCCAGTAGTGCGGGAGACAGCTTAGGGGGCACTGAAGCTTTCTTT	CASSAGDSLGGTEAFF
TRBV30	TRBD2	TRBJ2-4	few	TGTGCCTGGAGTGTCAAACTAGCGGGCATTCAGTACTTC	CAWSVKLAGIQYF
TRBV6-1	.	TRBJ2-1	.	TGTGCCAGCACCCAAATCCGCGGGCTAGCTCCGGGTGAGCAGTTCTTC	CASTQIRGLAPGEQFF
TRBV29-1	TRBD1	TRBJ2-1	.	TGCAGCGTTTGGACAGGGAAAACCTACAATGAGCAGTTCTTC	CSVWTGKTYNEQFF
TRBV4-1	TRBD2	TRBJ2-5	.	TGCGCCAGCAGCCAAGCTCCCGGGAGGGAAGAGACCCAGTACTTC	CASSQAPGREETQYF
TRBV27	.	TRBJ2-1	many	TGTGCCAGCAAAGTAGGCTCCTACAATGAGCAGTTCTTC	CASKVGSYNEQFF
TRBV9	.	TRBJ1-1	many	TGTGCCAGCAGCGTAGCTCCCGGGGGCCAGACTGAAGCTTTCTTT	CASSVAPGGQTEAFF
TRBV28	TRBD1	TRBJ2-1	.	TGTGCCAGCAGTTCAAGGGGACAGGGCCACAATGAGCAGTTCTTC	CASSSRGQGHNEQFF
TRBV5-4	TRBD1	TRBJ1-2	few	TGTGCCAGCAGCATCCCCGGACAGGGGGCCTCCTATGGCTACACCTTC	CASSIPGQGASYGYTF
TRBV11-2	.	TRBJ1-3	many	TGTGCCAGCAGCTTAGATCTCACGGGTGGAAACACCATATATTTT	CASSLDLTGGNTIYF
TRBV2	TRBD2	TRBJ2-1	many	TGTGCCAGCAGAAACGGGAGGGCCTCCTACAATGAGCAGTTCTTC	CASRNGRASYNEQFF
TRBV19	.	TRBJ1-1	.	TGTGCCAGTATGCTGGGGGAGGGAACTGAAGCTTTCTTT	CASMLGEGTEAFF
TRBV2	TRBD2	TRBJ2-2	many	TGTGCCAGCCTGGCTAGCGGGGTCGGGGAGCTGTTTTTT	CASLASGVGELFF
TRBV15	.	TRBJ1-1	many	TGTGCCACCTCTCCCGTGAACACTGAAGCTTTCTTT	CATSPVNTEAFF
TRBV2	.	TRBJ2-2	.	TGTGCCAGCAGCATTTATACAGAGTCCACTGGGGAGATGTTTTTT	CASSIYTESTGEMFF
TRBV28	TRBD1	TRBJ2-4	.	TGTGCCAGCAGTTTATTCGACTTGGACAGGGGACACAACATTCAGTACTTC	CASSLFDLDRGHNIQYF
TRBV29-1	TRBD2	TRBJ2-7	few	TGCAGCGTCGGGGGTAGCGGGAGCCTCTCCTACGAGCAGTACTTC	CSVGGSGSLSYEQYF
TRBV19	TRBD1	TRBJ2-6	many	TGTGCCAGTCAGAGGACAGGGAGGCTTGGGGCCAACGTCCTGACTTTC	CASQRTGRLGANVLTF
TRBV29-1	.	TRBJ2-7	many	TGCAGCGTTGTAGGACGTTTCTCCTACGAGCAGTACTTC	CSVVGRFSYEQYF
TRBV6-1	.	TRBJ2-1	many	TGTGCCAGCAGACTAGCCGATGAGCAGTTCTTC	CASRLADEQFF
TRBV6-2/TRBV6-3	TRBD2	TRBJ2-7	many	TGTGCCAGCGGTTCGACTAGCGGGGGTAGTGAGCAGTACTTC	CASGSTSGGSEQYF
TRBV29-1	TRBD1	TRBJ1-1	.	TGCAGCGTTGTCCGGGACAGCGCGCAGCCTGAAGCTTTCTTT	CSVVRDSAQPEAFF
TRBV9	TRBD2	TRBJ2-1	.	TGTGCCAGCAGCGGGGGACTAACCCCAGGGAATGAGCAGTTCTTC	CASSGGLTPGNEQFF
TRBV9	TRBD2	TRBJ2-3	many	TGTGCCAGCAGCGCCGCCGGGACTAAGGTAGATACGCAGTATTTT	CASSAAGTKVDTQYF
TRBV2	.	TRBJ2-1	.	TGTGCTACCACTGGGGGGGCCCGGGACAACTACAATGAGCAGTTCTTC	CATTGGARDNYNEQFF
TRBV6-1	TRBD2	TRBJ2-3	few	TGTGCCAGCAGTGAATGGGCTAGCGGGAGGGTTACAGATACGCAGTATTTT	CASSEWASGRVTDTQYF
TRBV24-1	.	TRBJ2-3	many	TGTGCCACCAGTGATCCCGGCGGGTTGAGCACAGATACGCAGTATTTT	CATSDPGGLSTDTQYF
TRBV5-1	TRBD1	TRBJ1-3	.	TGCGCCAGCAGCGACAGGGGCCTTGGAAACACCATATATTTT	CASSDRGLGNTIYF
TRBV2	.	TRBJ2-7	once	TGTGCCAGCAGTTTAGTTAACAGGGCGGCGGAGAAGCAGTACTTC	CASSLVNRAAEKQYF
TRBV6-2/TRBV6-3	.	TRBJ2-5	many	TGTGCCAGCAGTTACCACAGGGAGGGTCAAGAGACCCAGTACTTC	CASSYHREGQETQYF
TRBV20-1	TRBD2	TRBJ2-3	many	TGCAGTGCTTATACTTCCGGGACTAGCGGCACAGATACGCAGTATTTT	CSAYTSGTSGTDTQYF
TRBV5-8	TRBD2	TRBJ2-1	many	TGTGCCAGCAGCTGGGGGACTAGCGGGAGCAATGAGCAGTTCTTC	CASSWGTSGSNEQFF
TRBV6-2/TRBV6-3	.	TRBJ2-2	many	TGTGCCAGCAGTCTATCCTATCGGGACACGTACACCGGGGAGCTGTTTTTT	CASSLSYRDTYTGELFF
TRBV19	.	TRBJ2-5	many	TGTGCCAGTAGTATGTCCAGGGAAGAGACCCAGTACTTC	CASSMSREETQYF
TRBV7-3	TRBD2	TRBJ2-1	many	TGTGCCAGCAGCTTATCGCTAGCGGGAGGGTACAATGAGCAGTTCTTC	CASSLSLAGGYNEQFF
TRBV11-2	.	TRBJ1-1	many	TGTGCCAGCAGCTTGAGAGGGGGGTCGAACACTGAAGCTTTCTTT	CASSLRGGSNTEAFF
TRBV27	.	TRBJ1-1	many	TGTGCCACCAGACCACCCCTTGGGGCTGAAGCTTTCTTT	CATRPPLGAEAFF
TRBV7-2	.	TRBJ2-3	many	TGTGCCAGCAGCTTAGTCGGGGACTTACTCAAAGATACGCAGTATTTT	CASSLVGDLLKDTQYF
TRBV20-1	.	TRBJ2-3	.	TGCAGTGCTAGTCCAGAGGGCGCCCCAGATACGCAGTATTTT	CSASPEGAPDTQYF
TRBV11-2	TRBD2	TRBJ2-1	.	TGTGCCAGCAGCCCCGAAATAGCGGGAGGCCTAACCTACAATGAGCAGTTCTTC	CASSPEIAGGLTYNEQFF